One and the same sample provided the 22 T cell receptor beta chains below, sequenced in a study of cytomegalovirus exposure and HLA in healthy donors (dated by TCRdb to the late 2010s). The library relied on the immunoSEQ multiplex PCR assay. For the multiplex PCR, a mixture combining 60 forward primers for TCR Vbeta segments and 13 reverse primers for TCR Jbeta segments was used. Imported from immuneACCESS, the table was reduced by TCRdb to in-frame sequences with V and J called. These copies leave out some clones; in studies compared against another copy, an unresolved V gene accounts for under half, and the cause of the remainder is not known. This sample gives about 140,000 clones in total; about 84% of them show up just once. Around 2.5% of the sample is in the top ten clones. Sequencing was carried out using PBMCs. The receptors here all came from a man over 45 in good health and CMV-seronegative.

This rearrangement joins TRBV5-6 to TRBJ1-2; D possibly corresponds to TRBD1 (5 bases). V was shortened by 1 base and J by 12 bases, with 10 bases between the two germline ends. Looked up from germline, CDR1 is SGHDT and CDR2 is YYEEEE. CDR3 length equals 11 residues. CDR3 residues: CASSLSGVDTF. CDR3 sequence (DNA): TGTGCCAGCAGCTTGTCGGGGGTGGACACCTTC.

This clone was counted a single time. This rearrangement joins TRBV19 to TRBJ2-7, with D maybe TRBD2 (6 bases). This CDR3 comprises 15 residues. V lost 1 base and J 3 bases, leaving 13 bases between the germline ends. Germline V gene lookup returns CDR1 LNHDA and CDR2 SQIVND (reference sequence). In DNA form, the CDR3 reads TGTGCCAGTAGTATAGCCCACGGGACTTTCTACGAGCAGTACTTC. Translating it yields CASSIAHGTFYEQYF.

The rearrangement links TRBV5-1 to TRBJ2-1, with TRBD2 as a possible D gene (5 bases). This CDR3 has 16 amino acids. Trimming removed 1 base at V and 6 bases at J, with 17 bases between. Germline lookup yields CDR1 SGHRS and CDR2 YFSETQ. The CDR3 loop reads CASSLYLKREGNEQFF. DNA of the CDR3: TGCGCCAGCAGCTTGTACTTGAAGAGGGAAGGCAATGAGCAGTTCTTC.

A remark on this clone: The same CDR3 arises from other DNA sequences in this sample as well. The rearrangement joins TRBV19 to TRBJ1-4; the D gene is possibly TRBD1 (6 bases). The CDR3 loop spans 12 amino acids. Germline V gives CDR1 LNHDA, CDR2 SQIVND (reference sequence). V was shortened by 2 bases and J by 8 bases, with 6 bases between the two germline ends. As DNA, the CDR3 is TGTGCCAGTAGTATAAGGGGGGAAAAACTGTTTTTT. It translates to CASSIRGEKLFF.

V is TRBV4-1 and J is TRBJ1-4; TRBD1 matches 9 bases. The ends lost 4 bases at V and 8 bases at J; junction bases unmatched: 5. CDR1 and CDR2 from the germline V gene are MGHRA and YSYEKL. This CDR3 region has 14 residues. The CDR3 DNA sequence: TGCGCCAGCAGCCGAGGACAGGGGCAGGAAAAACTGTTTTTT. It codes for CASSRGQGQEKLFF.

V and J are TRBV6-1 and TRBJ2-1; no clear D gene. Trimming stripped 4 bases from V and 0 bases from J, with 13 bases between. Germline CDR1 MNHNS, CDR2 SASEGT. The CDR3 covers 16 residues. Here the CDR3 reads CASSGLTPSSYNEQFF. The CDR3 region has the DNA TGTGCCAGCAGTGGCCTTACCCCGAGCTCCTACAATGAGCAGTTCTTC.

V usage is TRBV6-1 and J usage is TRBJ1-5; TRBD1 matches at 7 bases. The J segment lost 8 bases and the V segment lost 2 bases, leaving 9 bases of the junction unmatched. CDR1 MNHNS and CDR2 SASEGT come from the germline V gene. This CDR3 contains 15 residues. The CDR3 is CASSEHPGGAEPQHF. The CDR3 nucleotides read TGTGCCAGCAGTGAACACCCAGGGGGAGCTGAGCCCCAGCATTTT.

The V and J genes are TRBV5-1 and TRBJ2-1; possible D gene TRBD2, 6 bases. CDR1 is SGHRS and CDR2 is YFSETQ in the germline V gene. The V gene lost 3 bases and the J gene lost 4 bases, with 17 bases spanning the gap. The CDR3 extends over 16 amino acids. Here the CDR3 reads CASSYEHGGRYNEQFF. DNA of the CDR3: TGCGCCAGCAGCTACGAGCACGGAGGGAGATACAATGAGCAGTTCTTC.

The chain has TRBV5-1 and TRBJ2-3, with 7 bases lining up with TRBD1. CDR1 is SGHRS and CDR2 is YFSETQ in the germline V gene. V was clipped by 5 bases and J by 1 base; unmatched bases: 4. This CDR3 spans 14 amino acids. CDR3 region: CASSGTVGTDTQYF. CDR3 sequence (DNA): TGCGCCAGCAGTGGGACAGTCGGCACAGATACGCAGTATTTT.

The J gene is TRBJ2-2, the V gene TRBV12-5; possibly TRBD2 for D (6 bases). This CDR3 is built from 14 residues. V shed 1 base and J shed 5 bases, with 8 bases lying between them. CDR1 is LGHNT and CDR2 is FRNRAP in the germline V gene. CDR3 bases: TGTGCTAGTGGTTTGGGGAGCGGGACCGGGGAGCTGTTTTTT. The encoded protein is CASGLGSGTGELFF. The full variable domain, rest sourced from reference TRBV12-5 and TRBJ2-2, is DARVTQTPRHKVTEMGQEVTMRCQPILGHNTVFWYRQTMMQGLELLAYFRNRAPLDDSGMPKDRFSAEMPDATLATLKIQPSEPRDSAVYFCASGLGSGTGELFFGEGSRLTVL.

CDR3 loop: CASSEGFTGGNGYTF. The CDR3 DNA reads as TGTGCCAGCAGTGAAGGTTTCACAGGGGGGAACGGCTACACCTTC. The chain uses TRBV25-1 and TRBJ1-2; 8 bases are a match to TRBD1. Germline values: CDR1 MGHDK, CDR2 SYGVNS. The CDR3 contains 15 residues. V lost 2 bases to trimming and J lost 8 bases; unmatched junction nucleotides: 10.

The chain is built from TRBV5-4 and TRBJ1-3, with D maybe TRBD1 (6 bases). CDR1 is SGHNT and CDR2 is YYREEE in the germline V gene (reference sequence). V lost 1 base and J lost 1, with 6 bases in between. The CDR3 consists of 14 residues. This CDR3 reads CASSLTGSGNTIYF. CDR3 nucleotide sequence: TGTGCCAGCAGCTTGACAGGGTCTGGAAACACCATATATTTT.

This clone was seen a single time. V and J are TRBV25-1 and TRBJ1-2, with D possibly being TRBD1 (5 bases). Germline V CDR1 and CDR2: MGHDK, SYGVNS. The CDR3 contains 13 residues. Trimming removed 4 bases from V and 4 bases from J, with 10 bases in between. The CDR3 nucleotides are TGTGCCAGCAGTGCCGCGGGGGGCTATGGCTACACCTTC. Encoded protein: CASSAAGGYGYTF.

This clone was observed once. J is TRBJ1-1 and V is TRBV5-6, with D possibly matching TRBD1 (6 bases). This CDR3 has 16 residues. Germline assignment: CDR1 SGHDT and CDR2 YYEEEE. V lost 0 bases and J lost 5, with 17 bases in between. The CDR3 DNA is TGTGCCAGCAGCTTGGCAGCGCGGGGGGCGTATACTGAAGCTTTCTTT. This gives the protein CASSLAARGAYTEAFF.

The chain couples TRBV7-2 to TRBJ1-2, with a tentative D call TRBD1 (6 bases). This CDR3 is 12 amino acids long. Germline V lookup: CDR1 SGHTA, CDR2 FQGNSA. V dropped 9 bases and J dropped 2 bases, with 10 bases sitting between them. In DNA, the CDR3 is TGTGCCAGTTCACAGGGCAACTATGGCTACACCTTC. It codes for CASSQGNYGYTF.

In its sample, this clone was seen once. The genes are TRBV18 and TRBJ1-5; 12 bases are a match to TRBD1. Germline CDR1 and CDR2: KGHSH and LQKENI. CDR3 length: 17 amino acids. The V and J ends lost 6 bases and 0 bases, in that order; junction bases with no gene match: 6. DNA for the CDR3: TGTGCCAGCTCGCAAGGGACAGGGGGCGATAGCAATCAGCCCCAGCATTTT. Protein: CASSQGTGGDSNQPQHF.

V and J are TRBV5-1 and TRBJ1-2, with 8 bases lining up with TRBD1. This CDR3 is 14 amino acids long. Germline loops: CDR1 SGHRS, CDR2 YFSETQ. Unmatched junction bases numbered 0, after V lost 0 bases and J lost 2 bases. The CDR3 region is CASSLGQGNYGYTF. CDR3 nucleotide sequence: TGCGCCAGCAGCTTGGGACAGGGGAACTATGGCTACACCTTC.

V gene TRBV28 combines with J gene TRBJ1-5, with TRBD1 matching over 9 bases. Germline V lookup: CDR1 MDHEN, CDR2 SYDVKM. The CDR3 runs 16 residues. Trimming at V came to 6 bases and at J to 7 bases, leaving 13 bases not matched to a gene. This chain's CDR3 is CASSLYRGRDVQPQHF. In DNA form, the CDR3 reads TGTGCCAGCAGCTTGTACAGGGGGCGAGATGTACAGCCCCAGCATTTT.

The chain recombines TRBV5-4 with TRBJ2-2; 7 bases map to TRBD1. V shed 4 bases, J shed 0 bases, and the junction held 6 bases outside the gene matches. CDR3 length: 16 residues. The germline V gene has CDR1 SGHNT and CDR2 YYREEE (reference sequence). CDR3 loop: CASSEGQTTNTGELFF. CDR3 coding DNA: TGTGCCAGCAGCGAGGGACAGACGACGAACACCGGGGAGCTGTTTTTT.

This chain links TRBV5-4 with TRBJ2-1; 8 nucleotides line up with TRBD2. The CDR3 runs 19 residues. The ends lost 0 bases at V and 6 bases at J; junction bases unmatched: 17. Germline values: CDR1 SGHNT, CDR2 YYREEE (reference sequence). The CDR3 spells CASSLGAGGRSGGFNEQFF. The CDR3 DNA is TGTGCCAGCAGCTTGGGTGCGGGAGGACGGTCTGGGGGGTTCAATGAGCAGTTCTTC. Full variable domain (missing parts from reference TRBV5-4 and TRBJ2-1): ETGVTQSPTHLIKTRGQQVTLRCSSQSGHNTVSWYQQALGQGPQFIFQYYREEENGRGNFPPRFSGLQFPNYSSELNVNALELDDSALYLCASSLGAGGRSGGFNEQFFGPGTRLTVL.

This clone was picked up a small number of times. CDR3 residues: CASSRQGNTEAFF. The CDR3 DNA reads TGTGCCAGCAGCCGACAGGGGAACACTGAAGCTTTCTTT. The J gene is TRBJ1-1, the V gene TRBV6-6; 7 bases are a match to TRBD1. This CDR3 has 13 residues. Germline V lookup: CDR1 MNHNY, CDR2 SVGAGI (reference sequence). V dropped 6 bases and J dropped 1; count of bases not matched to a gene: 2.

The chain recombines TRBV5-4 with TRBJ2-2; D remains ambiguous. This CDR3 contains 14 residues. Trimming pared 0 bases from V and 2 bases from J, leaving 5 bases between. CDR1 SGHNT and CDR2 YYREEE come from the germline V gene (reference sequence). This CDR3 is CASSLDLNTGELFF. The CDR3 DNA sequence: TGTGCCAGCAGCTTGGACTTAAACACCGGGGAGCTGTTTTTT.